This T cell receptor beta chain originates from a study of T cell responses to AZD1222 COVID-19 vaccine. Across the whole study: Whether given at about 4 or about 12 weeks, second doses were pooled.

For this clone: The antigen is undetermined.

Study-wide points: Unmutated variant regions are reportedly the target of nearly half of TCRs that are spike-specific. With two AZD1222 doses given, Spike-specific TCR breadth and depth both rose.

Assay: immunoSEQ multiplex PCR; the TCRdb copy retains only in-frame clones and omits some. The sample contains 130,000 or so clones, 94% of which appear only once. In germline, CDR1 is KGHDR, CDR2 SFDVKD. V was trimmed by 5 bases and J by 1 base, leaving 6 bases between them. CDR3 length: 13 residues. This sequence originates from an adult in good health. This specimen consisted of peripheral blood, obtained on day 0 of AZD1222 vaccination. The chain is built from TRBV24-1 and TRBJ2-3; maybe TRBD1 (5 bases). CDR3 in DNA: TGTGCCACCAGTGTAGGGGGCACAGATACGCAGTATTTT. Translating it yields CATSVGGTDTQYF.